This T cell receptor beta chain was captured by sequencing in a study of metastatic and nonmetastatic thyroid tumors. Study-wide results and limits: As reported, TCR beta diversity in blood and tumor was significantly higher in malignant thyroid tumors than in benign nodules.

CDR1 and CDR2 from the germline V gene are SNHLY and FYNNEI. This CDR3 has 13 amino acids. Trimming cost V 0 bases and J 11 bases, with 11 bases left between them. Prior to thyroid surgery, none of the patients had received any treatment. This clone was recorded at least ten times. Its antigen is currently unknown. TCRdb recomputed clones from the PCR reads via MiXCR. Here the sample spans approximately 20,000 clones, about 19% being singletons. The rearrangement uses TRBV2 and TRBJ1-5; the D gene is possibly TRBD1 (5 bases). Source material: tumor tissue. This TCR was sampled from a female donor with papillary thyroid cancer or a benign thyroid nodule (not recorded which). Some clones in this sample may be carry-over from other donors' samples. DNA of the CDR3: TGTGCCAGCAGTGAAGCGGGGGTAAGGTCCCAGCATTTT. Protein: CASSEAGVRSQHF.